These 10 T cell receptor beta chains came from one sample sequenced in a study of cytomegalovirus exposure and HLA in healthy donors. PCR used 60 Vbeta primers and 13 Jbeta primers. TCRdb keeps only in-frame clones here, not all; method: immunoSEQ multiplex PCR. The sample yields 180,000 or so clones, 82% seen once. Sequencing input: PBMCs. Receptors were obtained from a man between 40 and 49 years old in good health and CMV-seronegative.

The chain recombines TRBV4-2 with TRBJ1-1, with TRBD1 matching over 8 bases. The CDR3 is made up of 15 amino acids. V dropped 5 bases and J dropped 3; count of bases not matched to a gene: 8. In germline, CDR1 is LGHNA, CDR2 YNFKEQ. CDR3 sequence: CASSRKATGDTEAFF. The CDR3 nucleotides read TGTGCCAGCAGCAGAAAGGCGACAGGGGACACTGAAGCTTTCTTT.

The V gene is TRBV28, the J gene TRBJ2-7; D is possibly TRBD2 (6 bases). Trimming pared 6 bases from V and 3 bases from J, leaving 18 bases between. The germline CDR1 and CDR2 sequences are MDHEN and SYDVKM. This CDR3 has 15 amino acids. The CDR3 bases are TGTGCCAGCAGGGCTTATTACGGGACTCACTACGAGCAGTACTTC. Translating it yields CASRAYYGTHYEQYF.

The chain joins TRBV7-3 to TRBJ1-6, with D possibly being TRBD1 (6 bases). V was cut by 4 bases and J by 6 bases, with 7 bases left in between. Germline lookup yields CDR1 SGHTA and CDR2 FQGTGA. This CDR3 has 13 residues. CDR3 loop: CASSSQGNSPLHF. The CDR3 nucleotides read TGTGCCAGCAGCTCACAGGGTAATTCACCCCTCCACTTT.

The V and J genes are TRBV9 and TRBJ1-1; D may be TRBD1 (6 bases). The CDR3 is 14 amino acids. Trimming removed 4 bases from V and 1 base from J, with 11 bases in between. The germline V gene encodes CDR1 SGDLS and CDR2 YYNGEE. CDR3 bases: TGTGCCAGCAGCTTTACGACAGGGAACACTGAAGCTTTCTTT. Encoded protein: CASSFTTGNTEAFF.

The V call is TRBV6-1, the J call TRBJ2-3; TRBD2 might be the D (6 bases). The ends were cut back, 3 bases at V and 0 bases at J, with 7 bases in the middle. The CDR3 covers 14 residues. The V gene's germline CDR1 is MNHNS and CDR2 SASEGT. CDR3 region: CASSEGLSTDTQYF. The CDR3, as DNA: TGTGCCAGCAGTGAGGGACTGAGCACAGATACGCAGTATTTT.

The gene calls are TRBV7-3 and TRBJ1-3; D is undetermined. Trimming cost V 5 bases and J 2 bases, with 13 bases left between them. Germline assignment: CDR1 SGHTA and CDR2 FQGTGA. This CDR3 contains 15 residues. The CDR3: CASSHPISTGNTIYF. The CDR3 region has the DNA TGTGCCAGCAGCCACCCGATATCTACTGGAAACACCATATATTTT.

The rearrangement uses TRBV2 and TRBJ2-5; 8 bases fit TRBD1. Germline CDR1 reads SNHLY; CDR2 reads FYNNEI. V trimming: 3 bases; J trimming: 2 bases; junction bases outside the gene matches: 8. The CDR3 length is 16 residues. The CDR3 protein is CASSDQTGEIQETQYF. The DNA for the CDR3 is TGTGCCAGCAGTGACCAGACAGGGGAAATACAAGAGACCCAGTACTTC. Based on the CDR3 plus reference TRBV2 and TRBJ2-5, the full variable domain is EPEVTQTPSHQVTQMGQEVILRCVPISNHLYFYWYRQILGQKVEFLVSFYNNEISEKSEIFDDQFSVERPDGSNFTLKIRSTKLEDSAMYFCASSDQTGEIQETQYFGPGTRLLVL.

The chain couples TRBV28 to TRBJ1-4; 7 bases agree with TRBD1. The CDR3 is 15 residues long. Germline CDR1 reads MDHEN; CDR2 reads SYDVKM. The V and J ends lost 5 bases and 5 bases, in that order; junction bases with no gene match: 8. The CDR3 protein is CASSIPTGKNEKLFF. CDR3 in DNA: TGTGCCAGCAGTATCCCGACAGGGAAGAATGAAAAACTGTTTTTT.

V and J are TRBV19 and TRBJ1-4, with 7 bases lining up with TRBD1. J gave up 4 bases and V 5 bases, and 4 bases lay outside the gene matches. The CDR3 consists of 14 residues. Germline V gene lookup returns CDR1 LNHDA and CDR2 SQIVND (reference sequence). In nucleotides, the CDR3 is TGTGCCAGTAGTTTCGGACAGGTTAATGAAAAACTGTTTTTT. Translation gives CASSFGQVNEKLFF.

This clone was observed once. The rearrangement uses TRBV28 and TRBJ2-7; 7 bases are a match to TRBD1. The CDR3 has 14 amino acids. Germline loops: CDR1 MDHEN, CDR2 SYDVKM. Trimming cost V 5 bases and J 3 bases; bases outside gene matches: 7. The CDR3 region has the DNA TGTGCCAGCAGTATATCGACAGGGTACTACGAGCAGTACTTC. This sequence encodes CASSISTGYYEQYF.